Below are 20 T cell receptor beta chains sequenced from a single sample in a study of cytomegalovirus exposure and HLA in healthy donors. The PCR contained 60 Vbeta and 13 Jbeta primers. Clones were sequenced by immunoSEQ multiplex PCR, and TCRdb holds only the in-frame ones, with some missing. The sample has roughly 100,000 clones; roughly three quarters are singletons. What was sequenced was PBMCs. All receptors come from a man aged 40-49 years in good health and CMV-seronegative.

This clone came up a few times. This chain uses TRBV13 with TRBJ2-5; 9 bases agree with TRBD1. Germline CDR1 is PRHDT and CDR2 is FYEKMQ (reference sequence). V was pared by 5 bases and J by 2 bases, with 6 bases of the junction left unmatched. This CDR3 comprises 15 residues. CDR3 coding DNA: TGTGCCAGCAGCACGACAGGGGGTTGGCAAGAGACCCAGTACTTC. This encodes CASSTTGGWQETQYF.

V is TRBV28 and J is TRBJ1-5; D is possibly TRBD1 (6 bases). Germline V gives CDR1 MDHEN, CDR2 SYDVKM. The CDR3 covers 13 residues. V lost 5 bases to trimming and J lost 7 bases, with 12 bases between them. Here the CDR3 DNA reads TGTGCCAGCAGTCCAGGGGTGCGGCAGCCCCAGCATTTT. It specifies CASSPGVRQPQHF.

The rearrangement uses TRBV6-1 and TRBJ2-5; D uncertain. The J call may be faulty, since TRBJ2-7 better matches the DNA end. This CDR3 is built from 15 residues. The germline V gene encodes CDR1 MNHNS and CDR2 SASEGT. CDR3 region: CASSEGPLMPYEQYF. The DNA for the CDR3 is TGTGCCAGCAGTGAAGGCCCCTTAATGCCCTACGAGCAGTACTTC.

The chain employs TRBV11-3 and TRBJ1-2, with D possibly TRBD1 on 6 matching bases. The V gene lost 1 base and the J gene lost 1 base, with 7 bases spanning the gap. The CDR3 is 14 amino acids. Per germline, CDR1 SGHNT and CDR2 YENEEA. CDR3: CASSLGTDNYGYTF. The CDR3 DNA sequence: TGTGCCAGCAGCTTAGGGACAGATAACTATGGCTACACCTTC.

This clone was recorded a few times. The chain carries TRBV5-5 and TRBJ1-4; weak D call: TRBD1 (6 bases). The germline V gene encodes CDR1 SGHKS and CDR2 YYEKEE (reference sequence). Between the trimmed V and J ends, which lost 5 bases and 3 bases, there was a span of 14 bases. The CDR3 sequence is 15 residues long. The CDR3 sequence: CASRARGIANEKLFF. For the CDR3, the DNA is TGTGCCAGCAGAGCTAGGGGGATCGCTAATGAAAAACTGTTTTTT.

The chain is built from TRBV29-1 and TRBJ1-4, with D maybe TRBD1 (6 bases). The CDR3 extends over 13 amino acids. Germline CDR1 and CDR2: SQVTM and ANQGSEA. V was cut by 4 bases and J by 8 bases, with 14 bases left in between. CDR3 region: CSVVAPGGEKLFF. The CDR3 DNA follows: TGCAGCGTTGTCGCGCCGGGGGGCGAAAAACTGTTTTTT. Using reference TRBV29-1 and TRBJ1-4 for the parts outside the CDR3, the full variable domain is SAVISQKPSRDICQRGTSLTIQCQVDSQVTMMFWYRQQPGQSLTLIATANQGSEATYESGFVIDKFPISRPNLTFSTLTVSNMSPEDSSIYLCSVVAPGGEKLFFGSGTQLSVL.

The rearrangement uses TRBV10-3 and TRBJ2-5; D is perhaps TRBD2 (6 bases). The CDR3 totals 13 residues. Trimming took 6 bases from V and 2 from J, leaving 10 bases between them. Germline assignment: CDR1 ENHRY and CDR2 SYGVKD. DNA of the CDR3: TGTGCCATCAGGGGGACTGGACAAGAGACCCAGTACTTC. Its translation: CAIRGTGQETQYF.

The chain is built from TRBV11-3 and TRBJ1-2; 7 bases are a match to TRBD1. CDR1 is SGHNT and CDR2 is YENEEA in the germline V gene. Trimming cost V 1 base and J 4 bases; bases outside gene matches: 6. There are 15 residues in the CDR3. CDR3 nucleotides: TGTGCCAGCAGCTTAGCGGGCAGGGGGGCCTATGGCTACACCTTC. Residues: CASSLAGRGAYGYTF. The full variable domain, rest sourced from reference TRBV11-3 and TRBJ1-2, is EAGVVQSPRYKIIEKKQPVAFWCNPISGHNTLYWYLQNLGQGPELLIRYENEEAVDDSQLPKDRFSAERLKGVDSTLKIQPAELGDSAVYLCASSLAGRGAYGYTFGSGTRLTVV.

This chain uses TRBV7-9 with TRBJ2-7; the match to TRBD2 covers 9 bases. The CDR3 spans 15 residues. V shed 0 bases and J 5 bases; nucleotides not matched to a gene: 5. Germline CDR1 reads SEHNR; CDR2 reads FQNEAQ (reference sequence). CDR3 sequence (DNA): TGTGCCAGCAGCTTAGCAAGCGGGGGGTACAACGAGCAGTACTTC. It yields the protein CASSLASGGYNEQYF. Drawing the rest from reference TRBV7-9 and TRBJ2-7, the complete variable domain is DTGVSQNPRHKITKRGQNVTFRCDPISEHNRLYWYRQTLGQGPEFLTYFQNEAQLEKSRLLSDRFSAERPKGSFSTLEIQRTEQGDSAMYLCASSLASGGYNEQYFGPGTRLTVT.

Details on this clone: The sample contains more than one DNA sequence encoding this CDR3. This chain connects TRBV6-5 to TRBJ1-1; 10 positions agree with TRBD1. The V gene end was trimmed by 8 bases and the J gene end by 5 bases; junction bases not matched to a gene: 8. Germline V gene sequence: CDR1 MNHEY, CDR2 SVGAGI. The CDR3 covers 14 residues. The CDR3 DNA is TGTGCCAGCCGCCGACAGGGGGCGGGGACTGAAGCTTTCTTT. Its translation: CASRRQGAGTEAFF.

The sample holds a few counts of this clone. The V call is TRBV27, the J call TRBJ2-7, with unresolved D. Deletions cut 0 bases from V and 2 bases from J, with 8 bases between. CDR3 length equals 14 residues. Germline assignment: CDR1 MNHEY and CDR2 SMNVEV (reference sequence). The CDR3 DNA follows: TGTGCCAGCAGTTTATCGAACTTGCCCTACGAGCAGTACTTC. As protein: CASSLSNLPYEQYF.

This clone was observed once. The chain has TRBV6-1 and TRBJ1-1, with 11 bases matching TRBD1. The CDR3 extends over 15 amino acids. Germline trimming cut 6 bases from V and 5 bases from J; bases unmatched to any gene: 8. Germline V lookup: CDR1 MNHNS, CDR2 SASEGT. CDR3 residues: CASRWGTGGETEAFF. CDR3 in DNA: TGTGCCAGCAGGTGGGGGACAGGGGGAGAGACTGAAGCTTTCTTT.

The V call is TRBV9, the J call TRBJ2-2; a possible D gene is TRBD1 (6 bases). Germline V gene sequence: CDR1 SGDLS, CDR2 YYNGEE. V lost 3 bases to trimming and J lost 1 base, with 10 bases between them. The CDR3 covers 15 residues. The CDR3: CASSGTGKNTGELFF. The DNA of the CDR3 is TGTGCCAGCAGCGGCACAGGGAAGAACACCGGGGAGCTGTTTTTT.

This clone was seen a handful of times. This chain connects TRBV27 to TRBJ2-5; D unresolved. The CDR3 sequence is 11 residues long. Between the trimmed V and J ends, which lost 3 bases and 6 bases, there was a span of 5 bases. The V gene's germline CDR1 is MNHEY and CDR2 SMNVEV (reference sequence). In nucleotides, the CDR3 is TGTGCCAGCAGTTTCGTAAAGACCCAGTACTTC. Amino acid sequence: CASSFVKTQYF.

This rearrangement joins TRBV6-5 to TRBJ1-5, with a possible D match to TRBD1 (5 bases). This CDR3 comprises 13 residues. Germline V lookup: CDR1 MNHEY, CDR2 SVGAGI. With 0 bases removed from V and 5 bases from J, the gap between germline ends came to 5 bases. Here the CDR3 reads CASSYSGDQPQHF. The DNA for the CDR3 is TGTGCCAGCAGTTACTCAGGGGATCAGCCCCAGCATTTT.

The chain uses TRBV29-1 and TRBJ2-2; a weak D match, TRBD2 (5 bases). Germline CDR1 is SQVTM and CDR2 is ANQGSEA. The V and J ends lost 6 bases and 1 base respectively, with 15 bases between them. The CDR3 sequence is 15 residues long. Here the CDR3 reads CSVALGEWNTGELFF. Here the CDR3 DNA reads TGCAGCGTGGCCCTTGGGGAGTGGAACACCGGGGAGCTGTTTTTT.

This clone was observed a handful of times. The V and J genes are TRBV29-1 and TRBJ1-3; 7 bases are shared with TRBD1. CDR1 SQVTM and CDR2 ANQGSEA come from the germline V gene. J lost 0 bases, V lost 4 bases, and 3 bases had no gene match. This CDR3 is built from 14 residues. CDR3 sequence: CSVVTGNSGNTIYF. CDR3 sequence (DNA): TGCAGCGTTGTGACAGGGAACTCTGGAAACACCATATATTTT.

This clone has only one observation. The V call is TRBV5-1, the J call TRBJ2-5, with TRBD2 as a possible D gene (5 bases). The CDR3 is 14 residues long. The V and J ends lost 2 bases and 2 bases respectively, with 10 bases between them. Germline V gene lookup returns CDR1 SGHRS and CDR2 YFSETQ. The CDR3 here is CASSFSERQETQYF. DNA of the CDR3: TGCGCCAGCAGCTTTTCCGAGCGGCAAGAGACCCAGTACTTC.

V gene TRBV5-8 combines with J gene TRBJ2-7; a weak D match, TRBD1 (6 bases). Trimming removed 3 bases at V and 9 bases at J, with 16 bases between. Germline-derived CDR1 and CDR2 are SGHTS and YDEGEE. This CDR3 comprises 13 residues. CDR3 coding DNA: TGTGCCAGCAGCTCGCAGAGGACAGTTGGGCAGTACTTC. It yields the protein CASSSQRTVGQYF.

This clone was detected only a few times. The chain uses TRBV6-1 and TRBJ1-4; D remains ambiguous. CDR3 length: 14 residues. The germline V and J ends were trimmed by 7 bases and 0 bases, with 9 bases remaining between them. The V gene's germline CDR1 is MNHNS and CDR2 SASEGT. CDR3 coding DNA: TGTGCCAGCATGGACTCGGCAACTAATGAAAAACTGTTTTTT. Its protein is CASMDSATNEKLFF.